This T cell receptor beta chain was captured by sequencing in a study of blood T cell repertoires in COVID-19. The overall study: T cells, B-cell-depleted T cells, or PBMCs provided the cDNA or gDNA that served as material.

This CDR3 has 17 amino acids. In germline, CDR1 is GTSNPN, CDR2 SVGIG (reference sequence). The ends were cut back, 3 bases at V and 3 bases at J, with 21 bases in the middle. In the original processing: The assay estimated nucleated cells by amplifying reference gene primers. The table came from immunoSEQ multiplex PCR; TCRdb's copy has only in-frame clones and leaves some out. That table furnishes V, J and clone size, whereas the DNA furnished D and trimming. The data show approximately 210,000 clones, roughly 80% seen once. This clone occurred once. The receptor comes from a human donor in a cohort sampled during active COVID-19. The sequenced sample consisted of peripheral blood. The chain joins TRBV30 to TRBJ1-5; a possible D gene is TRBD1 (6 bases). The CDR3 nucleotides are TGTGCCTGGAGGGATCGCGGGGGGCCTGTGTCCAATCAGCCCCAGCATTTT. This encodes CAWRDRGGPVSNQPQHF.